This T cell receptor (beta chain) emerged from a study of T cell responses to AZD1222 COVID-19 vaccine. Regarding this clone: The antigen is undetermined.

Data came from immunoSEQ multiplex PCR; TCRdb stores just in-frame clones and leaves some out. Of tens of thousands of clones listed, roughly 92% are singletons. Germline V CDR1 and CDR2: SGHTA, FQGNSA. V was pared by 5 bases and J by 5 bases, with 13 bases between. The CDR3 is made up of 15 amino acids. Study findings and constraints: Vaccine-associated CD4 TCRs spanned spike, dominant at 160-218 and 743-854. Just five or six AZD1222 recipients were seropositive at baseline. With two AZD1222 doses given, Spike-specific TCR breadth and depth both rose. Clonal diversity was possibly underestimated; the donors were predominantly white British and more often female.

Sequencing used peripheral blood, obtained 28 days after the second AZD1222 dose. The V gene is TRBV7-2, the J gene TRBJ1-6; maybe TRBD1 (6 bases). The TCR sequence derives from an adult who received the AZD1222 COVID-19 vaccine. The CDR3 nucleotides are TGTGCCAGCAGCCCAATGGGGGGCGATAATTCACCCCTCCACTTT. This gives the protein CASSPMGGDNSPLHF.